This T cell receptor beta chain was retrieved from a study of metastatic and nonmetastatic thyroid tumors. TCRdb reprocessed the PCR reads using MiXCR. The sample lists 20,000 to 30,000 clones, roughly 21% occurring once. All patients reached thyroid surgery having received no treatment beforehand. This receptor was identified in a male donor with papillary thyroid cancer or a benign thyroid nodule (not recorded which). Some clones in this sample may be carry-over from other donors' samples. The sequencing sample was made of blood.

CDR3 protein: CSAGRDNYGYTF. The CDR3 coding sequence is TGCAGTGCTGGCAGGGACAACTATGGCTACACCTTC. The chain carries TRBV20-1 and TRBJ1-2, with a tentative D call TRBD1 (5 bases). Trimming removed 5 bases from V and 2 bases from J, with 9 bases in between. The CDR3 covers 12 residues. Germline values: CDR1 DFQATT, CDR2 SNEGSKA (reference sequence).